The 18 T cell receptor beta chains given below trace back to one sample, sequenced in a study of cytomegalovirus exposure and HLA in healthy donors. The PCR ran on 60 Vbeta and 13 Jbeta primers. Here immunoSEQ multiplex PCR was the method, and the copy in TCRdb shows in-frame clones only, minus some. The sample contains nearly 300,000 clones, roughly 88% of which appear only once. Sequencing was carried out using PBMCs. These receptors came from a middle-aged man in good health and CMV-seropositive.

This chain uses TRBV5-1 with TRBJ2-5; 11 nucleotides align to TRBD2. The V gene end was trimmed by 2 bases and the J gene end by 2 bases; junction bases not matched to a gene: 5. CDR1 and CDR2 (germline): SGHRS, YFSETQ. The CDR3 covers 16 residues. The CDR3 DNA reads as TGCGCCAGCAGCTTCCCGACTAGCGGGGTTCAAGAGACCCAGTACTTC. This gives the protein CASSFPTSGVQETQYF. Drawing the rest from reference TRBV5-1 and TRBJ2-5, the complete variable domain is KAGVTQTPRYLIKTRGQQVTLSCSPISGHRSVSWYQQTPGQGLQFLFEYFSETQRNKGNFPGRFSGRQFSNSRSEMNVSTLELGDSALYLCASSFPTSGVQETQYFGPGTRLLVL.

This clone was recorded once. The CDR3, as DNA: TGCGCCAGCAGCATCCTAGCGGGAGCCTCCTCTGAGCAGTTCTTC. As protein: CASSILAGASSEQFF. The chain couples TRBV4-1 to TRBJ2-1, with 10 bases aligning to TRBD2. The CDR3 totals 15 residues. The V and J ends lost 5 bases and 9 bases, in that order; junction bases with no gene match: 10. Germline lookup yields CDR1 MGHRA and CDR2 YSYEKL.

The rearrangement joins TRBV19 to TRBJ2-7, with 7 bases identical to TRBD2. The CDR3 is 13 residues long. With 5 bases clipped from V and 4 bases from J, the junction kept 5 bases outside the gene matches. Germline V CDR1 and CDR2: LNHDA, SQIVND (reference sequence). The CDR3 loop reads CASSAGTKYEQYF. The CDR3 DNA sequence: TGTGCCAGTAGTGCCGGGACTAAGTACGAGCAGTACTTC.

V usage is TRBV29-1 and J usage is TRBJ2-1; 9 nucleotides line up with TRBD2. CDR1 and CDR2 from the germline V gene are SQVTM and ANQGSEA. CDR3 length: 16 residues. V trimming: 2 bases; J trimming: 1 base; junction bases outside the gene matches: 6. As DNA, the CDR3 is TGCAGCGTTGAATCGGTAGCGGGAGAATCCTACAATGAGCAGTTCTTC. Residues: CSVESVAGESYNEQFF.

This clone has a handful of counts. CDR3 bases: TGTGCCATCAGTGGTATACAGGGAGATCAGCCCCAGCATTTT. Amino acids: CAISGIQGDQPQHF. V gene TRBV10-3 combines with J gene TRBJ1-5; a possible D gene is TRBD1 (6 bases). The CDR3 extends over 14 amino acids. Germline CDR1 is ENHRY and CDR2 is SYGVKD. The ends were cut back, 4 bases at V and 5 bases at J, with 12 bases in the middle.

The chain employs TRBV5-1 and TRBJ2-1; the match to TRBD2 covers 7 bases. The CDR3 extends over 15 amino acids. The V gene's germline CDR1 is SGHRS and CDR2 YFSETQ. The J segment lost 6 bases and the V segment lost 0 bases, leaving 6 bases of the junction unmatched. CDR3 region: CASSLAAGVGNEQFF. The CDR3 DNA sequence: TGCGCCAGCAGCTTGGCGGCGGGGGTAGGCAATGAGCAGTTCTTC. Full variable domain (remainder filled in from reference TRBV5-1 and TRBJ2-1): KAGVTQTPRYLIKTRGQQVTLSCSPISGHRSVSWYQQTPGQGLQFLFEYFSETQRNKGNFPGRFSGRQFSNSRSEMNVSTLELGDSALYLCASSLAAGVGNEQFFGPGTRLTVL.

V is TRBV27 and J is TRBJ2-3; a weak D match, TRBD2 (9 bases). Germline V CDR1 and CDR2: MNHEY, SMNVEV (reference sequence). V lost 5 bases, J lost 5 bases, and 26 bases lay in between. This CDR3 contains 18 residues. CDR3 protein: CASSADRGLAGRIDTQYF. The CDR3 DNA reads TGTGCCAGCAGTGCTGACAGGGGACTAGCAGGACGTATAGATACGCAGTATTTT.

This chain joins TRBV29-1 and TRBJ2-5; 10 nucleotides align to TRBD2. The V segment lost 4 bases and the J segment 5 bases; nucleotides outside the gene matches: 4. In germline, CDR1 is SQVTM, CDR2 ANQGSEA. The CDR3 spans 13 residues. The CDR3 DNA reads TGCAGCGTTGCACTAGCGGGAATGGAGACCCAGTACTTC. Translating gives CSVALAGMETQYF. The complete variable domain, with remaining parts taken from reference TRBV29-1 and TRBJ2-5, reads SAVISQKPSRDICQRGTSLTIQCQVDSQVTMMFWYRQQPGQSLTLIATANQGSEATYESGFVIDKFPISRPNLTFSTLTVSNMSPEDSSIYLCSVALAGMETQYFGPGTRLLVL.

The chain couples TRBV4-1 to TRBJ1-4; D call uncertain. The CDR3 has 16 residues. With 1 base removed from V and 0 bases from J, the gap between germline ends came to 9 bases. Germline V gene data show CDR1 as MGHRA and CDR2 as YSYEKL. CDR3 DNA sequence: TGCGCCAGCAGCCAAGCGAATTCGGCAACTAATGAAAAACTGTTTTTT. Translated, it gives CASSQANSATNEKLFF.

The J gene is TRBJ2-2, the V gene TRBV6-5; 7 nucleotides line up with TRBD2. Per the germline V gene, CDR1 is MNHEY and CDR2 is SVGAGI. The CDR3 is 13 residues long. V shed 8 bases and J 5 bases; nucleotides not matched to a gene: 5. CDR3 residues: CASGLAETGELFF. CDR3 nucleotides: TGTGCCAGCGGGCTAGCGGAGACCGGGGAGCTGTTTTTT.

This CDR3 is CASSKGGTGVNSGANVLTF. The CDR3 DNA is TGTGCCAGCAGCAAAGGCGGGACAGGGGTGAACTCTGGGGCCAACGTCCTGACTTTC. The chain recombines TRBV21-1 with TRBJ2-6; TRBD1, the table's D call, lacks a check against the DNA. TRBV21-1 is marked as a pseudogene. This CDR3 has 19 residues.

The genes are TRBV6-1 and TRBJ2-3; D gene uncertain. CDR1 and CDR2 from the germline V gene are MNHNS and SASEGT. The CDR3 runs 14 residues. Trimming removed 5 bases at V and 2 bases at J, with 11 bases between. CDR3 residues: CASSLRVYTDTQYF. The CDR3 coding sequence is TGTGCCAGCAGTTTAAGAGTCTACACAGATACGCAGTATTTT.

V gene TRBV7-9 combines with J gene TRBJ2-7, with TRBD1 as a possible D gene (6 bases). The CDR3 has 13 amino acids. V was trimmed by 5 bases and J by 0 bases, leaving 8 bases between them. Germline V CDR1 and CDR2: SEHNR, FQNEAQ (reference sequence). The CDR3 here is CASSGQSSYEQYF. CDR3 DNA: TGTGCCAGCAGCGGACAGAGCTCCTACGAGCAGTACTTC.

This sequence joins TRBV10-3 and TRBJ1-1, with D unclear. The CDR3 extends over 14 amino acids. V lost 3 bases, J lost 1 base, and 9 bases lay in between. Germline lookup yields CDR1 ENHRY and CDR2 SYGVKD. The CDR3 nucleotides read TGTGCCATCAGTGACCCTACAGAGAACACTGAAGCTTTCTTT. Its translation is CAISDPTENTEAFF.

The chain joins TRBV19 to TRBJ2-7; D is unclear. Per the germline V gene, CDR1 is LNHDA and CDR2 is SQIVND (reference sequence). The CDR3 covers 14 residues. The germline V and J ends were trimmed by 1 base and 2 bases, with 9 bases remaining between them. CDR3 sequence: CASSIGDNTYEQYF. The CDR3 DNA sequence: TGTGCCAGTAGTATAGGCGACAACACCTACGAGCAGTACTTC.

This rearrangement joins TRBV15 to TRBJ2-7; D unresolved. Deletions cut 0 bases from V and 0 bases from J, with 9 bases between. The CDR3 has 15 residues. CDR1 and CDR2 (germline): LNHNV, YYDKDF (reference sequence). The CDR3 region has the DNA TGTGCCACCAGCAGAGATATCGCGAGCTCCTACGAGCAGTACTTC. Translation: CATSRDIASSYEQYF.

This chain links TRBV18 with TRBJ1-1; TRBD1 might be the D (5 bases). The CDR3 consists of 12 residues. V was clipped by 4 bases and J by 10 bases, with 13 bases between them. Germline V gives CDR1 KGHSH, CDR2 LQKENI. CDR3 loop: CASSLRGDGAFF. DNA for the CDR3: TGTGCCAGCTCACTTAGGGGTGATGGAGCTTTCTTT.

This clone came up once. The gene calls are TRBV19 and TRBJ2-1; D remains unclear. Trimming stripped 4 bases from V and 2 bases from J, with 6 bases between. CDR1 and CDR2 from the germline V gene are LNHDA and SQIVND (reference sequence). The CDR3 extends over 13 amino acids. CDR3 sequence (DNA): TGTGCCAGTAGTAGCGGAACCTACAATGAGCAGTTCTTC. It codes for CASSSGTYNEQFF.